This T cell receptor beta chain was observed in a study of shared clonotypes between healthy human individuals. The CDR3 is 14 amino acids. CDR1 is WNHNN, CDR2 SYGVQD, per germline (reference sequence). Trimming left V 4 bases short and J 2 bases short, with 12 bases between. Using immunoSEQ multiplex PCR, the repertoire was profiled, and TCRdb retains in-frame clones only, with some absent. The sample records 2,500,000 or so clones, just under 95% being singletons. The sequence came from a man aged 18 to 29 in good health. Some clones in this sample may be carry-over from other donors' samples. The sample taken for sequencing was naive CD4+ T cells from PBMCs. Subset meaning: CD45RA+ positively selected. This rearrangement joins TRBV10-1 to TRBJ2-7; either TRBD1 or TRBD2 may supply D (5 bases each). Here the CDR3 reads CASSGDPQAYEQYF. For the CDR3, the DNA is TGCGCCAGCAGTGGGGACCCGCAGGCCTACGAGCAGTACTTC.